This T cell receptor beta chain stems from a study of PD-1 blockade in classical Hodgkin lymphoma. The assay was immunoSEQ multiplex PCR, and TCRdb's table has in-frame clones only and misses some. Among about 86,000 clones listed, roughly nine tenths were seen once. Study observations and caveats: No one has yet defined what causes the repertoire differences, which may be disease activity or prior therapy. The diversity seen at baseline in complete responders resembled that of newly diagnosed patients.

The germline gives CDR1 KGHSH, CDR2 LQKENI. This CDR3 is 14 amino acids long. Trimming left V 3 bases short and J 6 bases short, with 15 bases between. All the patients suffered relapse after autologous stem cell transplantation, and brentuximab vedotin exposure differed. As concerns this clone: Its target is not known.

The sample here was peripheral blood mononuclear cells (PBMCs), taken at baseline. V usage is TRBV18 and J usage is TRBJ2-7, with TRBD1 as a possible D gene (6 bases). This TCR was sampled from a human donor with classical Hodgkin lymphoma. CDR3 in amino acids: CASSPRTAMGEQYF. The CDR3 nucleotides read TGTGCCAGCTCACCGAGGACAGCCATGGGCGAGCAGTACTTC.